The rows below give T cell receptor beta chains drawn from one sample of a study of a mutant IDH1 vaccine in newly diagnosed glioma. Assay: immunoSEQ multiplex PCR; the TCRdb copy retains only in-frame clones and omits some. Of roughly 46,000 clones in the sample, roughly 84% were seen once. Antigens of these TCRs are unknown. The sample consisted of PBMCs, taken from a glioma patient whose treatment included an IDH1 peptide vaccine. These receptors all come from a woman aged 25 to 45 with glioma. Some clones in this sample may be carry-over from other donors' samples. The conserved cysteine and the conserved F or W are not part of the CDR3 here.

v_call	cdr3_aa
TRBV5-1	ASSLYGDYEQY
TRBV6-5	ASGQEYSYNEQF
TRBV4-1	ASSQEFAGAYEQY
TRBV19	ASTRRSEGNQPQH
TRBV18	ASFTGRDTEAF
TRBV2	ASSDRAPEAF
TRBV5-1	ASSFGQGPYEQY
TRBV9	ASSVGGQGQNQPQH
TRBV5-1	ASSFSVVGEQY
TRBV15	ATSRDGVDQPQH
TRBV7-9	ASSGEGSYEKLF
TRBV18	ASSPRTSGPYEQY
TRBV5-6	ASSSLGGEAF
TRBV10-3	ATRATTTGSDTQY
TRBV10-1	ASSEGLAGNTGELF
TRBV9	ASSVPGLAGTNTGELF
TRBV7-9	ASSLGTGQY
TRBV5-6	ASSHSGGYYTGELF
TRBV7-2	ASSFDAGGGAGGYT
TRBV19	ASSTPGQVLSYEQY
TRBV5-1	ASSLSSGANVLT
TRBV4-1	ASSQTWENSYNEQF
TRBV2	ASSGSGTGKVEINQPQH
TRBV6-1	ASSVSGESSYEQY
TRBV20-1	SAIALNEQF
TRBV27	ASTARGGSVGELF